This entry lists 7 T cell receptor beta chains sequenced from one sample in a study of blood T cell repertoires in COVID-19. Produced via immunoSEQ multiplex PCR; TCRdb's table is partial and in-frame only. The data show about 150,000 clones, 85% to 90% seen once. Sequences were obtained from peripheral blood. Receptors originate from a woman aged 45 to 65 with active or convalescent COVID-19.

The chain links TRBV4-1 to TRBJ2-5, with 9 positions matching TRBD2. CDR3 length: 18 amino acids. Germline V gene data show CDR1 as MGHRA and CDR2 as YSYEKL. J was trimmed by 2 bases and V by 7 bases; bases with no gene match: 17. CDR3 sequence reads: CASTLVFSALAGQETQYF. The DNA of the CDR3 is TGCGCCAGCACCCTGGTTTTTTCGGCGCTAGCGGGGCAAGAGACCCAGTACTTC.

The V gene is TRBV12-3 or TRBV12-4, the J gene TRBJ2-7; tentatively, D is TRBD1 (6 bases). The CDR3 sequence is 13 residues long. Trimming took 5 bases from V and 6 from J, leaving 14 bases between them. The CDR3 sequence: CASSLSRGSEQYF. DNA for the CDR3: TGTGCCAGCAGTCTAAGCAGGGGATCCGAGCAGTACTTC.

The chain links TRBV6-5 to TRBJ1-5; possible D gene TRBD1, 5 bases. Germline CDR1 and CDR2: MNHEY and SVGAGI. Trimming removed 6 bases from V and 0 bases from J, with 9 bases in between. This CDR3 spans 14 amino acids. The CDR3, as DNA: TGTGCCAGCAGCGGGGGATATAGCAATCAGCCCCAGCATTTT. It codes for CASSGGYSNQPQHF.

This clone showed up just once. V gene TRBV30 combines with J gene TRBJ1-3; no clear D. Germline CDR1 is GTSNPN and CDR2 is SVGIG (reference sequence). CDR3 length: 13 residues. The V gene lost 2 bases and the J gene lost 4 bases, with 9 bases spanning the gap. The CDR3 DNA reads as TGTGCCTGGAGTCGAGGGCACGGAAACACCATATATTTT. Translating gives CAWSRGHGNTIYF.

The V gene is TRBV6-5, the J gene TRBJ1-2; D is unresolved. CDR1 and CDR2 (germline): MNHEY, SVGAGI. CDR3 size: 14 residues. V was trimmed by 8 bases and J by 6 bases, leaving 19 bases between them. In DNA form, the CDR3 reads TGTGCCAGCCTTCACCCCAGCGATGTTCATGGCTACACCTTC. Translated, it gives CASLHPSDVHGYTF.

The genes are TRBV28 and TRBJ1-5, with D possibly being TRBD1 (5 bases). This CDR3 region has 15 residues. The V gene lost 2 bases and the J gene lost 9 bases, with 17 bases spanning the gap. Germline CDR1 is MDHEN and CDR2 is SYDVKM. The CDR3 spells CASSLRQPLVSPQHF. The CDR3, as DNA: TGTGCCAGCAGTTTACGACAGCCCTTGGTCTCGCCCCAGCATTTT.

V and J are TRBV11-3 and TRBJ2-3; 10 bases agree with TRBD1. Germline trimming cut 3 bases from V and 6 bases from J; bases unmatched to any gene: 3. The V gene's germline CDR1 is SGHNT and CDR2 YENEEA. There are 14 residues in the CDR3. In DNA form, the CDR3 reads TGTGCCAGCAGCTTTGGACAGGGGGGGGATACGCAGTATTTT. This encodes CASSFGQGGDTQYF.